This T cell receptor beta chain is from a study of vaccination and CD4 T cells after COVID-19. Sequencing of DNA taken from cultured CD4+ T cells relied on the Oncomine TCR Beta short-read assay. From the PCR reads, TCRdb called clonotypes with MiXCR, one entry per CDR3 protein. In the table there are fewer than 15,000 distinct CDR3 sequences, about two fifths of which are singletons. Per the germline V gene, CDR1 is SGHNT and CDR2 is YYREEE (reference sequence). The CDR3 covers 13 residues. V was cut by 0 bases and J by 3 bases, with 7 bases left in between. Regarding treatment: approximately nine-day PBMC culture with coronavirus spike peptide pools or control peptides (ViraFEST assay). The count of this clonotype is one. The antigen remains undetermined.

Material for sequencing was CD4+ T cells from blood, cultured in vitro. The chain combines TRBV5-4 with TRBJ2-7, with D unresolved. This receptor was obtained from a human donor who had recovered from COVID-19. Here the CDR3 DNA reads TGTGCCAGCAGCTTGGGGGCCCACTACGAGCAGTACTTC. This translates into CASSLGAHYEQYF.